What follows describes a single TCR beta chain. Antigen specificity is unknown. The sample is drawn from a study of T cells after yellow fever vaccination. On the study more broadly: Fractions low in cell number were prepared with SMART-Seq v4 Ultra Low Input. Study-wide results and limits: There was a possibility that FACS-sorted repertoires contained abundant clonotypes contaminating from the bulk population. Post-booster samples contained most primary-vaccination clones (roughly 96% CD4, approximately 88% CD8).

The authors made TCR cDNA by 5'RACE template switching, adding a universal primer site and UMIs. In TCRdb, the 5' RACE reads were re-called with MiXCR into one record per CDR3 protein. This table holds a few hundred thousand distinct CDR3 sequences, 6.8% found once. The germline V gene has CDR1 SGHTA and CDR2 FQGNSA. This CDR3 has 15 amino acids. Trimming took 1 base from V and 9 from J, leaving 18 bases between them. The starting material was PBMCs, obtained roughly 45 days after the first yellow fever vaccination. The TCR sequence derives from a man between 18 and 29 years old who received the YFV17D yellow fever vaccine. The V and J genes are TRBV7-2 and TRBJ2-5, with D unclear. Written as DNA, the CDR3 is TGTGCCAGCAGCTTAGAAGTGTCTAGGGCTGGGGCCCAGTACTTC. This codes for CASSLEVSRAGAQYF.